The rows below give T cell receptor beta chains drawn from one sample of a study of technical replicates of blood from several donors. Only in-frame clones appear in the TCRdb table, and some are missing; sequencing was by immunoSEQ multiplex PCR. The repertoire holds 79,000 or so clones, with roughly 90% as singletons. Sample: T cells isolated from PBMCs. The source is a human donor in good health. Each CDR3 is given with its conserved first and last residue. Fields, in order: D gene, clone size, V gene, J gene, CDR3 DNA, CDR3 protein. A D gene is named only where the DNA matches it firmly. A row's size may be missing; if present it is once, few, many or a size class.

d_gene: TRBD1
abundance: .
v_gene: TRBV7-9
j_gene: TRBJ1-1
CDR3nt: TGTGCCAGCAGCTCACGTATGACAGGGGCAGGAACTGAAGCTTTCTTT
CDR3aa: CASSSRMTGAGTEAFF

d_gene: TRBD1
abundance: .
v_gene: TRBV6-1
j_gene: TRBJ1-2
CDR3nt: TGTGCCAGCAGTGAAGTACAGGGGTATTATGGCTACACCTTC
CDR3aa: CASSEVQGYYGYTF

d_gene: .
abundance: once
v_gene: TRBV29-1
j_gene: TRBJ2-2
CDR3nt: TGCAGTGGGGGCCCTGACACCGGGGAGCTGTTTTTT
CDR3aa: CSGGPDTGELFF

d_gene: TRBD2
abundance: .
v_gene: TRBV6-1
j_gene: TRBJ2-3
CDR3nt: TGTGCCAGCAGACCGGGACTAGCCAGAGATACGCAGTATTTT
CDR3aa: CASRPGLARDTQYF

d_gene: .
abundance: .
v_gene: TRBV30
j_gene: TRBJ1-5
CDR3nt: TGTGCCTGGAGACCAGGGTTTAGCAATCAGCCCCAGCATTTT
CDR3aa: CAWRPGFSNQPQHF

d_gene: TRBD2
abundance: .
v_gene: TRBV28
j_gene: TRBJ2-2
CDR3nt: TGTGCCAGCAGTCTCCCTGGGACTAGGACTTTTGTGAGGGGGGGGTCCTACACCGGGGAGCTGTTTTTT
CDR3aa: CASSLPGTRTFVRGGSYTGELFF

d_gene: TRBD1
abundance: .
v_gene: TRBV27
j_gene: TRBJ2-3
CDR3nt: TGTGCCAGCAGTCCCGGGACAGGCAGCACAGATACGCAGTATTTT
CDR3aa: CASSPGTGSTDTQYF

d_gene: TRBD2
abundance: .
v_gene: TRBV7-2
j_gene: TRBJ2-1
CDR3nt: TGTGCCAGCCAGTCTAGCGGGGGCCTGAATGAGCAGTTCTTC
CDR3aa: CASQSSGGLNEQFF

d_gene: .
abundance: .
v_gene: TRBV27
j_gene: TRBJ1-2
CDR3nt: TGTGCCAGCAGTTCCCAGGGTATGGATGGCTACACCTTC
CDR3aa: CASSSQGMDGYTF

d_gene: TRBD1
abundance: .
v_gene: TRBV12-5
j_gene: TRBJ2-4
CDR3nt: TGTGCTAGTGGTTTGGCAGGGGGAAATCTTCTTCAGTACTTC
CDR3aa: CASGLAGGNLLQYF

d_gene: .
abundance: .
v_gene: TRBV10-3
j_gene: TRBJ2-7
CDR3nt: TGTGCCATCAGTGAGTCGATAAGCTTCTCCTACGAGCAGTACTTC
CDR3aa: CAISESISFSYEQYF

d_gene: .
abundance: .
v_gene: TRBV2
j_gene: TRBJ1-1
CDR3nt: TGTGCCAGCACTTTAGAGGGGGGGACTGAAGCTTTCTTT
CDR3aa: CASTLEGGTEAFF

d_gene: TRBD1
abundance: .
v_gene: TRBV5-1
j_gene: TRBJ1-2
CDR3nt: TGCGCCAGCAGCTTTGCCATCCACCGGGACAGCCATAACTATGGCTACACCTTC
CDR3aa: CASSFAIHRDSHNYGYTF

d_gene: .
abundance: .
v_gene: TRBV11-3
j_gene: TRBJ2-1
CDR3nt: TGTGCCAGCAGCCAGAACAGGGATGAGCAGTTCTTC
CDR3aa: CASSQNRDEQFF

d_gene: .
abundance: .
v_gene: TRBV4-2
j_gene: TRBJ2-7
CDR3nt: TGTGCCAGCAGCCAAGGTCCTACAGGTGGGGAGCAGTACTTC
CDR3aa: CASSQGPTGGEQYF

d_gene: .
abundance: .
v_gene: TRBV7-6
j_gene: TRBJ2-1
CDR3nt: TGTGCCAGCAGCGGTAGAAAAAATGAGCAGTTCTTC
CDR3aa: CASSGRKNEQFF

d_gene: .
abundance: .
v_gene: TRBV27
j_gene: TRBJ2-3
CDR3nt: TGTGCCAGCAGTCCACCTGGGAGCCATACGCAGTATTTT
CDR3aa: CASSPPGSHTQYF

d_gene: .
abundance: .
v_gene: TRBV30
j_gene: TRBJ1-3
CDR3nt: TGTGCCTGGAATTTCGGTCCCGGAGGGTCCTCTGGAAACACCATATATTTT
CDR3aa: CAWNFGPGGSSGNTIYF

d_gene: .
abundance: .
v_gene: TRBV2
j_gene: TRBJ1-2
CDR3nt: TGTGCCAGCAGTGAAAGGGCAGGGCGGAACTATGGCTACACCTTC
CDR3aa: CASSERAGRNYGYTF

d_gene: .
abundance: few
v_gene: TRBV27
j_gene: TRBJ1-1
CDR3nt: TGTGCCAGTCAACAGAACCTGAACACTGAAGCTTTCTTT
CDR3aa: CASQQNLNTEAFF

d_gene: .
abundance: .
v_gene: TRBV12-5
j_gene: TRBJ2-2
CDR3nt: TGTGCTAGTGGTTTGGGCCTGACTGAGAGAGGCAGCGGGGAGCTGTTTTTT
CDR3aa: CASGLGLTERGSGELFF